This passage covers 10 T cell receptor beta chains from one sample sequenced in a study of CD4 T cells in relation to SARS-CoV-2 and coronaviruses. Generated by immunoSEQ multiplex PCR, the TCRdb table keeps only in-frame clones and is missing some. The top ten clones hold about 1.5% of a sample with some 44,000 clones, around 79% of them seen once. Their specific antigens are unknown. The sample taken for sequencing was naive CD4+ T cells from PBMCs, cultured in vitro. Described subset: naive CD4+ T cells isolated by negative enrichment. The receptors shown here come from an adult with COVID-19.

The gene calls are TRBV30 and TRBJ2-7; 9 nucleotides align to TRBD1. The V gene end was trimmed by 5 bases and the J gene end by 1 base; junction bases not matched to a gene: 6. There are 14 residues in the CDR3. Germline lookup yields CDR1 GTSNPN and CDR2 SVGIG (reference sequence). This CDR3 is CAWSPGQGSYEQYF. CDR3 DNA: TGTGCCTGGTCACCGGGACAGGGATCCTACGAGCAGTACTTC.

This clone has more than one count but fewer than ten. This chain joins TRBV5-1 and TRBJ2-7, with D unclear. Germline V gives CDR1 SGHRS, CDR2 YFSETQ. The CDR3 covers 13 residues. Trimming took off 2 bases at V and 7 bases at J, with 13 bases between the two ends. CDR3: CASSFDRVREQYF. Here the CDR3 DNA reads TGCGCCAGCAGCTTTGACCGGGTTAGGGAGCAGTACTTC. The variable domain in full, completed from reference TRBV5-1 and TRBJ2-7, reads KAGVTQTPRYLIKTRGQQVTLSCSPISGHRSVSWYQQTPGQGLQFLFEYFSETQRNKGNFPGRFSGRQFSNSRSEMNVSTLELGDSALYLCASSFDRVREQYFGPGTRLTVT.

This chain joins TRBV9 and TRBJ2-2; D is unresolved. The germline V gene encodes CDR1 SGDLS and CDR2 YYNGEE. The CDR3 sequence is 16 residues long. V lost 0 bases and J 0 bases, leaving 9 bases between the germline ends. The CDR3 region is CASSVETATNTGELFF. CDR3 nucleotides: TGTGCCAGCAGCGTAGAGACGGCCACGAACACCGGGGAGCTGTTTTTT.

V usage is TRBV18 and J usage is TRBJ1-4; D is unresolved. Per the germline V gene, CDR1 is KGHSH and CDR2 is LQKENI. The CDR3 sequence is 16 residues long. The ends were cut back, 3 bases at V and 0 bases at J, with 11 bases in the middle. The CDR3 DNA follows: TGTGCCAGCTCACCTACTCAGGTTGCAACTAATGAAAAACTGTTTTTT. Encoded protein: CASSPTQVATNEKLFF. The full variable domain, its missing parts supplied by reference TRBV18 and TRBJ1-4, is NAGVMQNPRHLVRRRGQEARLRCSPMKGHSHVYWYRQLPEEGLKFMVYLQKENIIDESGMPKERFSAEFPKEGPSILRIQQVVRGDSAAYFCASSPTQVATNEKLFFGSGTQLSVL.

There are a few counts of this clone. This chain connects TRBV2 to TRBJ1-3; D uncertain. Trimming shortened V by 4 bases and J by 0 bases, and 7 bases separated the two germline ends. Germline values: CDR1 SNHLY, CDR2 FYNNEI. This CDR3 comprises 14 residues. This CDR3 reads CASSVLLSGNTIYF. The CDR3 region has the DNA TGTGCCAGCAGTGTCCTTCTCTCTGGAAACACCATATATTTT.

This rearrangement joins TRBV5-5 to TRBJ2-5; TRBD1 agrees at 7 bases. The CDR3 loop spans 17 amino acids. The germline CDR1 and CDR2 sequences are SGHKS and YYEKEE (reference sequence). With V trimmed by 4 bases and J by 1 base, 13 bases remained unmatched. The CDR3 DNA is TGTGCCAGCAGCAAGACCATACCGGGACAGCCCCAAGAGACCCAGTACTTC. This translates into CASSKTIPGQPQETQYF.

The V and J genes are TRBV5-1 and TRBJ2-1; D uncertain. V gave up 3 bases and J gave up 2 bases, with 15 bases separating them. Germline CDR1 and CDR2: SGHRS and YFSETQ. The CDR3 contains 16 residues. The CDR3 reads CASSSDLERTYNEQFF. CDR3 bases: TGCGCCAGCAGCTCAGACCTGGAGAGGACCTACAATGAGCAGTTCTTC.

V is TRBV18 and J is TRBJ2-3, with no clear D. The germline V and J ends were trimmed by 2 bases and 3 bases, with 12 bases remaining between them. The CDR3 covers 15 residues. Germline V gives CDR1 KGHSH, CDR2 LQKENI. CDR3 DNA sequence: TGTGCCAGCTCACCATCATTGGTTTTAACAGATACGCAGTATTTT. Translation: CASSPSLVLTDTQYF.

This chain links TRBV30 with TRBJ1-4; TRBD1 might be the D (6 bases). From germline, CDR1 is GTSNPN and CDR2 SVGIG (reference sequence). The CDR3 runs to 15 residues. V dropped 3 bases and J dropped 8 bases, with 19 bases sitting between them. The CDR3 protein is CAWRRTANLGEKLFF. The CDR3 DNA reads as TGTGCCTGGAGAAGGACAGCAAATCTTGGAGAAAAACTGTTTTTT.

The J gene is TRBJ1-1, the V gene TRBV2, with D uncertain. CDR3 length: 13 residues. CDR1 and CDR2 from the germline V gene are SNHLY and FYNNEI. The V and J ends lost 8 bases and 6 bases respectively, with 16 bases between them. The CDR3 bases are TGTGCCAGCGGGCTCCAGTGGAGCGCTGAAGCTTTCTTT. Protein sequence: CASGLQWSAEAFF.